The rows below give T cell receptor beta chains drawn from one sample of a study of vaccination and CD4 T cells after COVID-19. These receptors lack a known antigen. One entry per CDR3 protein results from TCRdb running MiXCR on the PCR reads. The sample contains some 14,000 distinct CDR3 sequences, about 30% of which appear only once. The sample consisted of cultured CD4+ T cells from blood. The receptor source for this set is a human donor with COVID-19. CDR3s include the opening cysteine and the closing phenylalanine or tryptophan. A D gene is named only where the DNA matches it firmly. Clone sizes are given selectively: once, few, many, or a class where the clone is expanded.

clone_size j_call d_call v_call cdr3_aa cdr3_nt
. TRBJ2-7 . TRBV2 CASTLDRWPYEQYF TGTGCCAGCACCCTGGACCGCTGGCCCTACGAGCAGTACTTC
. TRBJ2-6 . TRBV6-2/TRBV6-3 CASSPPGSGANVLTF TGTGCCAGCAGCCCCCCCGGCTCTGGGGCCAACGTCCTGACTTTC
. TRBJ1-5 TRBD1 TRBV10-3 CAISESTGTNQPQHF TGTGCCATCAGTGAGTCGACAGGGACAAATCAGCCCCAGCATTTT
. TRBJ1-5 . TRBV7-8 CASSPVTGNQPQHF TGTGCCAGCAGCCCCGTTACAGGGAATCAGCCCCAGCATTTT
few TRBJ2-7 TRBD2 TRBV20-1 CSARKPGLAYEQYF TGCAGTGCTAGAAAACCGGGACTAGCCTACGAGCAGTACTTC
. TRBJ2-2 TRBD2 TRBV6-2/TRBV6-3 CASSFQRGGPTGELFF TGTGCCAGCAGTTTTCAGCGGGGGGGCCCCACCGGGGAGCTGTTTTTT
medium-sized TRBJ1-2 . TRBV2 CASSGQVANYGYTF TGTGCCAGCAGTGGACAGGTAGCCAACTATGGCTACACCTTC
. TRBJ2-5 . TRBV18 CASSPSAGETQYF TGTGCCAGCTCACCGAGTGCAGGGGAGACCCAGTACTTC
. TRBJ2-7 TRBD1 TRBV19 CASTRGQGPYEQYF TGTGCCAGTACCCGCGGACAGGGTCCCTACGAGCAGTACTTC
few TRBJ1-2 . TRBV12-3/TRBV12-4 CASSPQGANYGYTF TGTGCCAGCAGTCCCCAGGGAGCTAACTATGGCTACACCTTC
. TRBJ2-7 . TRBV27 CASTATRGSIFYEQYF TGTGCCAGCACCGCCACGCGTGGATCAATCTTCTACGAGCAGTACTTC
. TRBJ2-4 TRBD1 TRBV5-4 CASSLRATGAGDIQYF TGTGCCAGCAGCTTACGAGCGACAGGGGCTGGGGACATTCAGTACTTC
. TRBJ2-7 TRBD2 TRBV18 CASSPRAQRGSLGEQYF TGTGCCAGCTCACCACGGGCCCAGCGGGGGTCCCTCGGGGAGCAGTACTTC
few TRBJ1-4 . TRBV6-1 CASRAGPTNEKLFF TGTGCCAGCAGGGCCGGGCCCACTAATGAAAAACTGTTTTTT
few TRBJ2-3 . TRBV20-1 CSARESSTDTQYF TGCAGTGCTAGAGAATCCAGCACAGATACGCAGTATTTT
. TRBJ2-3 . TRBV27 CASSLRQGGGTDTQYF TGTGCCAGCAGTTTAAGGCAGGGGGGGGGCACAGATACGCAGTATTTT
few TRBJ1-2 . TRBV27 CASSFAQTGYGYTF TGTGCCAGCAGTTTTGCACAGACGGGCTATGGCTACACCTTC
few TRBJ2-2 . TRBV6-2/TRBV6-3 CASSFLDNTGELFF TGTGCCAGCAGTTTCCTTGACAACACCGGGGAGCTGTTTTTT
few TRBJ1-5 . TRBV12-3/TRBV12-4 CASSGRVQGGQPQHF TGTGCCAGCAGTGGACGAGTTCAGGGAGGACAGCCCCAGCATTTT
. TRBJ1-2 TRBD1 TRBV6-1 CASSDGRSGGDGYTF TGTGCCAGCAGTGATGGACGGTCAGGGGGAGATGGCTACACCTTC
. TRBJ1-5 TRBD1 TRBV9 CASSVGTGVNQPQHF TGTGCCAGCAGCGTAGGGACAGGGGTCAATCAGCCCCAGCATTTT
few TRBJ2-7 TRBD1 TRBV6-1 CASSEGQGLQFYF TGTGCCAGCAGTGAGGGACAGGGCCTCCAATTCTACTTC
. TRBJ2-4 . TRBV29-1 CSVEEAGSGVVKNIQYF TGCAGCGTTGAGGAGGCCGGATCAGGGGTAGTCAAAAACATTCAGTACTTC
. TRBJ2-1 . TRBV5-1 CASSLVGGSYNEQFF TGCGCCAGCAGCTTGGTCGGGGGCTCCTACAATGAGCAGTTCTTC
few TRBJ2-5 . TRBV6-1 CATTARFQETQYF TGTGCTACCACCGCCAGGTTCCAAGAGACCCAGTACTTC
few TRBJ1-2 TRBD1 TRBV27 CASSYYGTGGNYGYTF TGTGCCAGCAGTTATTACGGGACAGGGGGCAACTATGGCTACACCTTC
. TRBJ2-3 . TRBV23-1 CASTQQRRDTSTDTQYF TGCGCCAGCACCCAACAAAGACGGGACACCTCCACAGATACGCAGTATTTT
. TRBJ2-5 . TRBV6-1 CASSNTETQYF TGTGCCAGCAGTAACACAGAGACCCAGTACTTC
few TRBJ1-5 . TRBV5-4 CASSLTPDQPQHF TGTGCCAGCAGCCTCACCCCCGATCAGCCCCAGCATTTT
few TRBJ2-1 . TRBV6-2/TRBV6-3 CASSGDTNEQFF TGTGCCAGCAGTGGGGATACCAATGAGCAGTTCTTC
once TRBJ2-7 . TRBV6-4 CASRILGSRQSYEQYF TGTGCCAGCCGGATACTGGGATCCAGGCAATCCTACGAGCAGTACTTC
. TRBJ1-3 . TRBV6-1 CASSPRGYGNTIYF TGTGCCAGCAGTCCGAGAGGGTATGGAAACACCATATATTTT
few TRBJ2-3 TRBD2 TRBV20-1 CSAKRGGTDTQYF TGCAGTGCTAAGCGGGGGGGCACAGATACGCAGTATTTT
. TRBJ1-5 . TRBV30 CAWSVRSVNNQPQHF TGTGCCTGGAGCGTACGGTCAGTGAATAATCAGCCCCAGCATTTT
few TRBJ2-7 TRBD2 TRBV6-1 CASAASGGSYEQYF TGTGCCAGCGCCGCAAGCGGGGGATCCTACGAGCAGTACTTC
. TRBJ2-1 . TRBV14 CASSHRDRASGNEQFF TGTGCCAGCAGCCACCGGGACCGAGCCTCGGGCAATGAGCAGTTCTTC
. TRBJ2-5 TRBD2 TRBV4-2 CASSPWTSGGEETQYF TGTGCCAGCAGCCCGTGGACTAGCGGGGGGGAAGAGACCCAGTACTTC
few TRBJ2-1 TRBD2 TRBV7-2 CASSLVSSGGNNEQFF TGTGCCAGCAGCTTAGTATCTAGCGGGGGAAACAATGAGCAGTTCTTC
. TRBJ2-4 . TRBV7-2 CASSLAGAKNIQYF TGTGCCAGCAGCTTAGCTGGAGCCAAAAACATTCAGTACTTC
few TRBJ2-1 . TRBV4-3 CASSQATREGEDEQFF TGCGCCAGCAGCCAAGCCACGCGGGAAGGGGAGGATGAGCAGTTCTTC
few TRBJ1-6 . TRBV4-2 CASSQNSGEDSPLHF TGTGCCAGCAGCCAAAACAGCGGGGAAGACTCACCCCTCCACTTT
few TRBJ1-3 . TRBV20-1 CSARWGVSGNTIYF TGCAGTGCTAGATGGGGGGTTTCTGGAAACACCATATATTTT
. TRBJ1-1 TRBD1 TRBV7-9 CASSGRTGEVTEAFF TGTGCCAGCAGCGGACGTACAGGGGAGGTCACTGAAGCTTTCTTT
. TRBJ1-1 . TRBV15 CATSADMDRNTEAFF TGTGCCACCAGCGCCGACATGGACAGGAACACTGAAGCTTTCTTT
few TRBJ2-1 . TRBV6-5 CASSYSGASGTYEQFF TGTGCCAGCAGTTACTCAGGGGCGTCCGGCACCTATGAGCAGTTCTTC
. TRBJ2-3 . TRBV5-1 CASSLGHADTQYF TGCGCCAGCAGCCTAGGACATGCAGATACGCAGTATTTT
few TRBJ2-7 . TRBV20-1 CSANVGSGYEQYF TGCAGTGCGAATGTCGGGAGCGGCTACGAGCAGTACTTC
. TRBJ2-3 TRBD2 TRBV7-2 CASSGSGGATDTQYF TGTGCCAGCAGCGGTAGCGGGGGGGCGACAGATACGCAGTATTTT
. TRBJ2-7 . TRBV15 CATSREAGAYEQYF TGTGCCACCAGCAGAGAGGCAGGCGCCTACGAGCAGTACTTC
. TRBJ2-3 . TRBV20-1 CSARDTRGSTDTQYF TGCAGTGCTAGAGATACGAGGGGGAGCACAGATACGCAGTATTTT